The next 12 T cell receptor beta chains were all read from a single sample in a study of tumor and adjacent non-tumor tissue in lung cancer. This sample's RNA came from whole unsorted tissue. TCRbeta libraries were built with three rounds of nested PCR, modified from ARM-PCR. MiXCR was run by TCRdb on the multiplex PCR reads, yielding one entry per CDR3 protein. The sample includes some 120,000 distinct CDR3 sequences, 66% seen only once; the top ten take 10% to 15%. The sequenced material came from lung tumor tissue. The receptors here all came from a man aged 30 to 39 with non-small cell lung cancer.

The chain has TRBV9 and TRBJ2-2; 8 bases align to TRBD1. V was pared by 5 bases and J by 4 bases, with 13 bases of the junction left unmatched. The CDR3 is 17 residues long. Per the germline V gene, CDR1 is SGDLS and CDR2 is YYNGEE. For the CDR3, the DNA is TGTGCCAGCAGAGGGGGGAGACAGGGGATCGGCACCGGGGAGCTGTTTTTT. Protein: CASRGGRQGIGTGELFF.

In the case of this clonotype: The CDR3 does not close with the conserved phenylalanine or tryptophan, likely indicating a read error. V is TRBV5-1 and J is TRBJ2-3; 7 bases line up with TRBD2. Germline values: CDR1 SGHRS, CDR2 YFSETQ. V lost 3 bases, J lost 4 bases, and 5 bases stayed unmatched. This CDR3 has 14 amino acids. CDR3 loop: CASSSGLEADTQYL. CDR3 coding DNA: TGCGCCAGCAGCTCCGGACTAGAGGCAGATACGCAGTATCTT.

With respect to this clonotype: An end of the junction differs from the germline gene, which may be a read error. The CDR3 loop is CSVKEVAGGPNRIYTQYF. The CDR3 nucleotides are TGCAGCGTTAAAGAAGTAGCGGGGGGCCCCAACCGCATTTATACGCAGTATTTT. The chain carries TRBV29-1 and TRBJ2-3, with 10 bases that match TRBD2. The germline CDR1 and CDR2 sequences are SQVTM and ANQGSEA. The CDR3 runs 18 residues.

Comment on this clonotype: Since a much larger clone is just one base distant, this may be a read error. The genes are TRBV29-1 and TRBJ2-5, with D unresolved. CDR3 length equals 13 residues. In germline, CDR1 is SQVTM, CDR2 ANQGSEA. V was clipped by 3 bases and J by 7 bases, with 15 bases between them. CDR3 protein: CSVDVADRGTQYF. CDR3 DNA sequence: TGCAGCGTTGATGTCGCCGACCGAGGGACCCAGTACTTC.

Concerning this clonotype itself: Germline and junction disagree at one end, which may indicate a read error. The chain has TRBV6-1 and TRBJ2-3, with 7 positions matching TRBD2. There are 15 residues in the CDR3. In germline, CDR1 is MNHNS, CDR2 SASEGT. CDR3 residues: CASSELAESTDAQYF. The CDR3 nucleotides are TGTGCCAGCAGTGAACTAGCGGAGAGCACAGATGCGCAGTATTTT.

V and J are TRBV5-1 and TRBJ2-5, with D unclear. There are 12 residues in the CDR3. Germline CDR1 SGHRS, CDR2 YFSETQ. The V and J ends lost 4 bases and 2 bases respectively, with 6 bases between them. The CDR3 DNA sequence: TGCGCCAGCAGCGCTTCGCAAGAGACCCAGTACTTC. Translated: CASSASQETQYF.

The CDR3 DNA follows: TGTGCCAGCAGCGAAAGCAGGGGCTTAAGTGAAAAACTGTTTTTT. Encoded protein: CASSESRGLSEKLFF. The V and J genes are TRBV5-4 and TRBJ1-4; D is possibly TRBD1 (6 bases). CDR1 is SGHNT, CDR2 YYREEE, per germline (reference sequence). V was clipped by 4 bases and J by 7 bases, with 17 bases between them. This CDR3 contains 15 residues.

This clonotype appeared a single time. A much larger clone lies a single base off, so this may be a read error. V usage is TRBV1 and J usage is TRBJ2-4; the table's D call of TRBD1 was not tested on the DNA. TRBV1 is labeled a pseudogene. The CDR3 has 17 residues. This chain's CDR3 is CTSNQVQGGRSKNIQYF. CDR3 sequence (DNA): TGCACCAGCAACCAAGTCCAGGGGGGCCGATCCAAAAACATTCAGTACTTC.

This clonotype occurred once. The chain is built from TRBV20-1 and TRBJ2-1; 10 bases align to TRBD2. With V trimmed by 1 base and J by 7 bases, 10 bases remained unmatched. This CDR3 comprises 16 residues. Germline CDR1 reads DFQATT; CDR2 reads SNEGSKA (reference sequence). CDR3 loop: CSARGRSSGRRNEQFF. Written as DNA, the CDR3 is TGCAGTGCTAGAGGGCGGTCTAGCGGGAGAAGGAATGAGCAGTTCTTC.

The chain carries TRBV11-2 and TRBJ2-1, with a weak D call TRBD1 (6 bases). V dropped 9 bases and J dropped 8 bases, with 26 bases sitting between them. From germline, CDR1 is SGHAT and CDR2 FQNNGV. The CDR3 runs 16 residues. The CDR3 nucleotides are TGTGCCAGGAACCTCAATGTCAGGGGAAGATCATATGAGCAGTTCTTC. It yields the protein CARNLNVRGRSYEQFF.

A note on this clonotype: A read error may account for a junction end that differs from germline. The chain has TRBV5-6 and TRBJ2-5, with D hard to call. The CDR3 has 15 amino acids. From germline, CDR1 is SGHDT and CDR2 YYEEEE. The CDR3 nucleotides read TGTGCCAGCAGCTTGGGACTCACCTCGCAAGATACCCAGTACTTC. It codes for CASSLGLTSQDTQYF.

Notes on this clonotype: A much more abundant neighbour one base away suggests this may be a read error. The chain links TRBV6-1 to TRBJ2-7, with TRBD1 matching 11 bases. Germline V CDR1 and CDR2: MNHNS, SASEGT. The CDR3 covers 16 residues. As DNA, the CDR3 is TGTGCCAGCTGTGAAATGGGGACAGGGGGCTCCTACGAGCAGTACTTC. It specifies CASCEMGTGGSYEQYF.